This is a list of T cell receptor beta chains from one sample in a study of T cells in narcolepsy. Libraries were prepared by immunoSEQ multiplex PCR; TCRdb keeps only in-frame clonotypes and omits some of them. The sample shows around 35,000 clones, 82% of them seen only once. Source material: CD45RA- memory CD4+ T cells from PBMCs. The receptor set was obtained from a human donor with narcolepsy. Each CDR3 is given with its conserved first and last residue. D genes are given only for firm matches. Not every row has a clone size; where given, it reads once, few, many or a size class.

clone_size	j_call	v_call	d_call	cdr3_aa	cdr3_nt
.	TRBJ1-1	TRBV9	TRBD1	CASSVAGQGAKQAFF	TGTGCCAGCAGCGTAGCGGGACAGGGGGCGAAACAAGCTTTCTTT
.	TRBJ1-4	TRBV6-5	.	CASSYSTPNEKLFF	TGTGCCAGCAGTTACTCGACCCCCAATGAAAAACTGTTTTTT
once	TRBJ2-1	TRBV5-4	TRBD1	CASRRDRGEVNEQFF	TGTGCCAGCAGGCGAGACAGGGGAGAGGTGAATGAGCAGTTCTTC
.	TRBJ1-5	TRBV6-1	.	CASTITGHSNQPQHF	TGTGCCAGCACCATCACAGGGCATAGCAATCAGCCCCAGCATTTT
.	TRBJ2-6	TRBV6-1	.	CASTHEASGANVLTF	TGTGCCAGCACCCACGAGGCCTCTGGGGCCAACGTCCTGACTTTC
.	TRBJ2-5	TRBV19	.	CASSRRERLETQYF	TGTGCCAGTAGTCGACGGGAGCGATTGGAGACCCAGTACTTC
.	TRBJ1-2	TRBV30	.	CAWSETSDMRDGYTF	TGTGCCTGGAGCGAGACTTCGGACATGAGAGATGGCTACACCTTC
.	TRBJ1-2	TRBV6-6	TRBD1	CASSPQGYGYTF	TGTGCCAGCAGCCCACAGGGGTATGGCTACACCTTC
few	TRBJ1-1	TRBV30	.	CAHHGWGGNTEAFF	TGTGCTCACCATGGCTGGGGGGGGAACACTGAAGCTTTCTTT
once	TRBJ1-1	TRBV7-2	.	CASSVDGLNTEAFF	TGTGCCAGCAGCGTGGACGGCCTGAACACTGAAGCTTTCTTT
.	TRBJ2-2	TRBV5-1	TRBD1	CASRPGQGAAGGELFF	TGCGCCAGTCGACCGGGACAGGGGGCTGCAGGCGGGGAGCTGTTTTTT
.	TRBJ2-1	TRBV11-2	.	CASSLGGRAGEQFF	TGTGCCAGCAGCTTAGGCGGAAGGGCGGGTGAGCAGTTCTTC
.	TRBJ2-1	TRBV11-3	TRBD1	CASSSRTGDWNEQFF	TGTGCCAGCAGCTCGCGGACAGGGGACTGGAATGAGCAGTTCTTC
.	TRBJ1-3	TRBV12-5	.	CASSRVLGNTIYF	TGTGCTAGTTCTAGGGTGTTAGGAAACACCATATATTTT